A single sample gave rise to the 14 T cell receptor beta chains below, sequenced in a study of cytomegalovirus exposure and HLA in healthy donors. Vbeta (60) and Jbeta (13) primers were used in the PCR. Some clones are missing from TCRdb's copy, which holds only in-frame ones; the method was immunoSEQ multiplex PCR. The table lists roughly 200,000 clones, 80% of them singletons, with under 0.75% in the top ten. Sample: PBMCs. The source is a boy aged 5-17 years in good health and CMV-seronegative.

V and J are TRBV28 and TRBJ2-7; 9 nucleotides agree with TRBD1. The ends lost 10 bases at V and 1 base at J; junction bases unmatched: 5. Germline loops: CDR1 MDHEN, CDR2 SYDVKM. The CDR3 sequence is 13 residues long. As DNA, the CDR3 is TGTGCCACACGACAGGGGGGATCCTACGAGCAGTACTTC. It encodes CATRQGGSYEQYF.

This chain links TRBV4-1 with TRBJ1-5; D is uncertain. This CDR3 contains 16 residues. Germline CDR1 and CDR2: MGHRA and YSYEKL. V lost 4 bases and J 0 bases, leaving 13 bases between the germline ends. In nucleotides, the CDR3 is TGCGCCAGCAGCCCTACACTAGAGGGTAGCAATCAGCCCCAGCATTTT. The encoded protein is CASSPTLEGSNQPQHF.

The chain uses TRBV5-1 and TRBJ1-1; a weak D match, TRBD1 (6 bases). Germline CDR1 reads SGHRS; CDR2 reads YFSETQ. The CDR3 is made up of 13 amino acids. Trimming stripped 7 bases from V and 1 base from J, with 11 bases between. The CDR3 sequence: CASAGTQNTEAFF. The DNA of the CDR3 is TGCGCCAGCGCCGGGACACAGAACACTGAAGCTTTCTTT.

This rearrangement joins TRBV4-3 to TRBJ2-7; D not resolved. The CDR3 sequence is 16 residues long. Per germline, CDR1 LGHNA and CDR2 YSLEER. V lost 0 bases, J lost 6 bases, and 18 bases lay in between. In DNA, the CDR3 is TGCGCCAGCAGCCAAGATTGGAACAGTTTTGTTTCCGAGCAGTACTTC. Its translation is CASSQDWNSFVSEQYF.

Here the CDR3 DNA reads TGTGCCAGCAGCTTTTCCCCCGGGACTAGCGTTAATGAGCAGTTCTTC. Protein sequence: CASSFSPGTSVNEQFF. V and J are TRBV5-4 and TRBJ2-1; 10 bases line up with TRBD2. Germline assignment: CDR1 SGHNT and CDR2 YYREEE (reference sequence). CDR3 size: 16 residues. The V gene end was trimmed by 2 bases and the J gene end by 7 bases; junction bases not matched to a gene: 9.

The CDR3 spells CASSPKTTDRDGYTF. DNA of the CDR3: TGTGCCAGCAGTCCCAAAACTACGGACAGAGATGGCTACACCTTC. This chain links TRBV6-1 with TRBJ1-2, with D tentatively TRBD1 (6 bases). The V end lost 5 bases, the J end lost 6 bases, and 19 bases lay between the germline ends. The germline V gene encodes CDR1 MNHNS and CDR2 SASEGT. The CDR3 consists of 15 residues.

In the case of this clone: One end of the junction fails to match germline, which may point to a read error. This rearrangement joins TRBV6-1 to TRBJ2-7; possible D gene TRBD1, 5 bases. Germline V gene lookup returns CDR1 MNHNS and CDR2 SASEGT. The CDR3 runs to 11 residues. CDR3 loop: CASSEANSGCF. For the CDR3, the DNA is TGTGCCAGCAGTGAAGCTAACTCAGGGTGCTTC.

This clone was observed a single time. The CDR3 is CASSLSERQSIPYEQYF. DNA for the CDR3: TGTGCCAGCAGCCTTAGTGAACGACAGTCCATACCCTACGAGCAGTACTTC. The V gene is TRBV7-6, the J gene TRBJ2-7, with D perhaps matching TRBD1 (5 bases). CDR3 size: 17 residues. Trimming stripped 5 bases from V and 2 bases from J, with 22 bases between. Germline V gene sequence: CDR1 SGHVS, CDR2 FNYEAQ.

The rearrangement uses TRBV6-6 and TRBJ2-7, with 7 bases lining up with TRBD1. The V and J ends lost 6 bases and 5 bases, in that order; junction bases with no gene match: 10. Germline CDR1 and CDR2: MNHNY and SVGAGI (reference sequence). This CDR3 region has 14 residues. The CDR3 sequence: CASRQQGIVHEQYF. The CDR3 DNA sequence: TGTGCCAGCAGACAACAGGGGATAGTCCACGAGCAGTACTTC.

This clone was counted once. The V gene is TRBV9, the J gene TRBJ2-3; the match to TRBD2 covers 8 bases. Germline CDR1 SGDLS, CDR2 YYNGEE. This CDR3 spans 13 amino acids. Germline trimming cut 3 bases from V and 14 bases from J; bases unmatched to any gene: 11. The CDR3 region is CASSAPERESLYF. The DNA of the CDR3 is TGTGCCAGCAGCGCCCCCGAGCGGGAGTCGTTGTATTTT.

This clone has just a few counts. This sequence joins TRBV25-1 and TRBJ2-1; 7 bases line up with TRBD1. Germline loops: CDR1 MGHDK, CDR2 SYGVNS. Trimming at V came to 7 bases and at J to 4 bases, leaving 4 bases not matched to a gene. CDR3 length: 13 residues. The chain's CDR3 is CASTPQGYNEQFF. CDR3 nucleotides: TGTGCCAGCACCCCACAGGGGTACAATGAGCAGTTCTTC. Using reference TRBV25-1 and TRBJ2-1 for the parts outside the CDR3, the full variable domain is EADIYQTPRYLVIGTGKKITLECSQTMGHDKMYWYQQDPGMELHLIHYSYGVNSTEKGDLSSESTVSRIRTEHFPLTLESARPSHTSQYLCASTPQGYNEQFFGPGTRLTVL.

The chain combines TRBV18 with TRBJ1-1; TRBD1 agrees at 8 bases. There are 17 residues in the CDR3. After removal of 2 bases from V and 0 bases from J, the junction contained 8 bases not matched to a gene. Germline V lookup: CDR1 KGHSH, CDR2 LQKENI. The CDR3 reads CASSPESGGPMNTEAFF. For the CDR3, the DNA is TGTGCCAGCTCACCAGAGTCAGGGGGCCCTATGAACACTGAAGCTTTCTTT.

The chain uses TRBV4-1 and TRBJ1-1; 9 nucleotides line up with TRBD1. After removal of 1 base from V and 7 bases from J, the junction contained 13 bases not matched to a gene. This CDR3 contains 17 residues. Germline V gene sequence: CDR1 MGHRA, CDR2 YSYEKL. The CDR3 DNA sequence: TGCGCCAGCAGCCAAGTACCGACACAGGGGGCTCTGAATGAAGCTTTCTTT. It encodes CASSQVPTQGALNEAFF.

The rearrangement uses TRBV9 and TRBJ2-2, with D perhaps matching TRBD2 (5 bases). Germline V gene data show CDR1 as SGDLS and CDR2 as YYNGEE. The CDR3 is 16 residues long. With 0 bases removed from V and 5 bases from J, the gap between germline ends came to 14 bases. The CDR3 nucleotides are TGTGCCAGCAGCGTAGCGGGGAGTTATGGGACCGGGGAGCTGTTTTTT. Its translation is CASSVAGSYGTGELFF.